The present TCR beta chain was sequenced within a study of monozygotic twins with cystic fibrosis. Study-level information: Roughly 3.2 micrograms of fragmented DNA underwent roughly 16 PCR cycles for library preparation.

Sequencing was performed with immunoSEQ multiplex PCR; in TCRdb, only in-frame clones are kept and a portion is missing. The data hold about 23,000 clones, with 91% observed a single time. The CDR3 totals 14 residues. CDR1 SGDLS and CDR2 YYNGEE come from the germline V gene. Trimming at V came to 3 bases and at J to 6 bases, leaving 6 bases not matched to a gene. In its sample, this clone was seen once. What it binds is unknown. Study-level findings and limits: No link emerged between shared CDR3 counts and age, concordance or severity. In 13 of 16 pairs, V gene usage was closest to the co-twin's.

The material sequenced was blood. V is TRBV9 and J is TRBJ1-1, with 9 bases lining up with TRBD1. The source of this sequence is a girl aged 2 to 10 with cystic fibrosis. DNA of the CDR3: TGTGCCAGCAGCGCGGACAGGGGACTCGCTGAAGCTTTCTTT. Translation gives CASSADRGLAEAFF.